This entry is about one T cell receptor beta chain. TCRdb keeps only in-frame clones here, not all; method: immunoSEQ multiplex PCR. This table holds some 81,000 clones, about 86% found once. This record belongs to a study of OX40 agonist ivuxolimab in advanced cancers. This CDR3 has 13 amino acids. Trimming removed 3 bases at V and 3 bases at J, with 6 bases between. Germline V gene lookup returns CDR1 MDHEN and CDR2 SYDVKM. Here the sequenced sample was CD4+ or CD8+ T cells sorted from blood, taken in a trial of the OX40 agonist ivuxolimab. The TCR originated in an adult with an advanced solid tumor such as melanoma, head and neck, liver or kidney cancer. The chain combines TRBV28 with TRBJ2-4; D call uncertain. Here the CDR3 DNA reads TGTGCCAGCAGTTTGGGCAACAAAAACATTCAGTACTTC. It translates to CASSLGNKNIQYF. Drawing the rest from reference TRBV28 and TRBJ2-4, the complete variable domain is DVKVTQSSRYLVKRTGEKVFLECVQDMDHENMFWYRQDPGLGLRLIYFSYDVKMKEKGDIPEGYSVSREKKERFSLILESASTNQTSMYLCASSLGNKNIQYFGAGTRLSVL.